These 16 T cell receptor beta chains originate from one sample sequenced in a study of blood T cell repertoires in COVID-19. Sequencing used immunoSEQ multiplex PCR; TCRdb keeps in-frame clones, though not all of them. The sample comprises 300,000 or so clones, 70% to 90% of which are singletons, and under 6% rests with the top ten. Sequenced: PBMCs or T cells enriched from blood (not recorded which). Receptor source: a woman in her twenties or thirties who had recovered from COVID-19.

Written as DNA, the CDR3 is TGTGCCAGCAGCTACGACAGTGGTTGGTCTGAAGCTTTCTTT. Translated: CASSYDSGWSEAFF. The chain has TRBV7-9 and TRBJ1-1; D is perhaps TRBD1 (5 bases). CDR1 and CDR2 (germline): SEHNR, FQNEAQ (reference sequence). This CDR3 is 14 amino acids long. The germline V and J ends were trimmed by 4 bases and 6 bases, with 15 bases remaining between them.

This chain uses TRBV12-3 or TRBV12-4 with TRBJ2-3, with a tentative D call TRBD1 (5 bases). Trimming removed 6 bases from V and 10 bases from J, with 17 bases in between. The CDR3 sequence is 13 residues long. In nucleotides, the CDR3 is TGTGCCAGCAGCAAAACCGCAGGGTGGGCGCAGTATTTT. Translation gives CASSKTAGWAQYF.

In this sample, this clone turned up a few times. This sequence joins TRBV10-1 and TRBJ2-1; D might be TRBD1 (5 bases). Germline-derived CDR1 and CDR2 are WNHNN and SYGVQD (reference sequence). There are 13 residues in the CDR3. V was cut by 2 bases and J by 4 bases, with 6 bases left in between. DNA for the CDR3: TGCGCCAGCAGTGAGGACAGTTACAATGAGCAGTTCTTC. It yields the protein CASSEDSYNEQFF.

The chain is built from TRBV3-1 (or the pseudogene TRBV3-2) and TRBJ1-6; 9 bases are a match to TRBD1. The CDR3 extends over 17 amino acids. J gave up 7 bases and V 2 bases, and 9 bases lay outside the gene matches. CDR1 and CDR2 (germline): LGHDT, YNNKEL (reference sequence). For the CDR3, the DNA is TGTGCCAGCAGCCAACTACCGGGACAGGGTGGGAATTCACCCCTCCACTTT. Its translation: CASSQLPGQGGNSPLHF.

This chain joins TRBV5-4 and TRBJ1-3, with 9 bases lining up with TRBD1. CDR3 length: 17 residues. Germline CDR1 and CDR2: SGHNT and YYREEE (reference sequence). Unmatched junction bases numbered 8, after V lost 4 bases and J lost 0 bases. In DNA, the CDR3 is TGTGCCAGCAGCGCCCCACAGGGGGCCCGCTCTGGAAACACCATATATTTT. This encodes CASSAPQGARSGNTIYF.

The chain couples TRBV19 to TRBJ1-1, with D perhaps matching TRBD1 (6 bases). The CDR3 spans 12 residues. Between the trimmed V and J ends, which lost 9 bases and 1 base, there was a span of 9 bases. Germline CDR1 and CDR2: LNHDA and SQIVND (reference sequence). The CDR3 sequence is CASGQTNTEAFF. In nucleotides, the CDR3 is TGTGCCAGCGGACAGACGAACACTGAAGCTTTCTTT.

This chain connects TRBV18 to TRBJ1-4; D is unresolved. The germline V gene encodes CDR1 KGHSH and CDR2 LQKENI. This CDR3 has 16 amino acids. V lost 6 bases and J 1 base, leaving 15 bases between the germline ends. This CDR3 reads CASSQMAGGTNEKLFF. CDR3 coding DNA: TGTGCCAGCTCCCAAATGGCGGGCGGAACTAATGAAAAACTGTTTTTT.

This clone was seen just once. The chain recombines TRBV7-2 with TRBJ1-2; tentative D call: TRBD1 (6 bases). This CDR3 comprises 12 residues. Germline CDR1 reads SGHTA; CDR2 reads FQGNSA. V was pared by 8 bases and J by 7 bases, with 14 bases between. This CDR3 is CASLNRDGGYTF. CDR3 bases: TGTGCCAGCTTGAACAGGGATGGTGGCTACACCTTC.

This chain links TRBV2 with TRBJ1-1; D gene uncertain. The length of the CDR3 is 13 residues. Trimming took off 6 bases at V and 4 bases at J, with 12 bases between the two ends. Per the germline V gene, CDR1 is SNHLY and CDR2 is FYNNEI. CDR3 DNA: TGTGCCAGCAGAGATCAGGTAGTCACTGAAGCTTTCTTT. Its translation: CASRDQVVTEAFF.

The chain couples TRBV5-6 to TRBJ1-5; 9 bases line up with TRBD1. Trimming removed 1 base from V and 6 bases from J; junction bases left unmatched: 5. Per the germline V gene, CDR1 is SGHDT and CDR2 is YYEEEE. The CDR3 runs to 15 residues. CDR3 amino acids: CASSLTGGNLQPQHF. CDR3 nucleotides: TGTGCCAGCAGCTTGACAGGGGGCAATCTTCAGCCCCAGCATTTT. Using reference TRBV5-6 and TRBJ1-5 for the parts outside the CDR3, the full variable domain is DAGVTQSPTHLIKTRGQQVTLRCSPKSGHDTVSWYQQALGQGPQFIFQYYEEEERQRGNFPDRFSGHQFPNYSSELNVNALLLGDSALYLCASSLTGGNLQPQHFGDGTRLSIL.

As to this clone: The sample carries other DNA sequences with the same CDR3. This chain links TRBV9 with TRBJ1-2; 8 nucleotides line up with TRBD1. The CDR3 has 14 amino acids. Germline V gene sequence: CDR1 SGDLS, CDR2 YYNGEE. With V trimmed by 4 bases and J by 2 bases, 4 bases remained unmatched. The CDR3 DNA follows: TGTGCCAGCAGCCCTCGGACAGGGAACTATGGCTACACCTTC. Residues: CASSPRTGNYGYTF.

V is TRBV7-9 and J is TRBJ2-5; 11 bases map to TRBD2. This CDR3 region has 17 residues. CDR1 is SEHNR, CDR2 FQNEAQ, per germline (reference sequence). V lost 5 bases to trimming and J lost 5 bases; unmatched junction nucleotides: 13. The CDR3 reads CASSPVLAGGLRETQYF. The CDR3 bases are TGTGCCAGCAGCCCTGTCCTAGCGGGGGGCCTCCGGGAGACCCAGTACTTC.

The CDR3 here is CASSKGQGWDEQFF. The CDR3 coding sequence is TGTGCCAGCAGCAAGGGACAGGGGTGGGATGAGCAGTTCTTC. The chain employs TRBV21-1 and TRBJ2-1; the listed D gene, TRBD1, was not tested against the DNA. TRBV21-1 is assigned pseudogene status. The CDR3 runs to 14 residues.

The genes are TRBV11-3 and TRBJ2-2; 7 bases fit TRBD2. Germline V lookup: CDR1 SGHNT, CDR2 YENEEA. V trimming: 0 bases; J trimming: 1 base; junction bases outside the gene matches: 2. This CDR3 comprises 16 residues. CDR3 protein: CASSLESGGNTGELFF. The DNA of the CDR3 is TGTGCCAGCAGCTTAGAATCGGGGGGGAACACCGGGGAGCTGTTTTTT.

This sequence joins TRBV3-1 (or the pseudogene TRBV3-2) and TRBJ2-7; 7 nucleotides match TRBD1. With 2 bases clipped from V and 2 bases from J, the junction kept 3 bases outside the gene matches. Germline values: CDR1 LGHDT, CDR2 YNNKEL (reference sequence). This CDR3 contains 14 residues. Written as DNA, the CDR3 is TGTGCCAGCAGCCAATCGGGACAGACCTACGAGCAGTACTTC. Its protein product is CASSQSGQTYEQYF.

This clone occurred once. The CDR3 DNA reads TGTGCCAGCAGTGAAAGCGGGACGGGTAATGCGGAAAAACTGTTTTTT. This codes for CASSESGTGNAEKLFF. This chain joins TRBV25-1 and TRBJ1-4; maybe TRBD1 (5 bases). Trimming left V 2 bases short and J 8 bases short, with 18 bases between. CDR3 length: 16 residues. The germline V gene encodes CDR1 MGHDK and CDR2 SYGVNS.